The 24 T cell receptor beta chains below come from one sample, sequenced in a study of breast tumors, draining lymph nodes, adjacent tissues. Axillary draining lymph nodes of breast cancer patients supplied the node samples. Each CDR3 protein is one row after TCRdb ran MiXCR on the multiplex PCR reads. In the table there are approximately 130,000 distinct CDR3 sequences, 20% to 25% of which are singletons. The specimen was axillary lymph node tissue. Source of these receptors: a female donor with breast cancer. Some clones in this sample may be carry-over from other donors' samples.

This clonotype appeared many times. The CDR3 DNA reads TGTGCCAGCAGGAAATCCGGGACAGGGAGGAATGAGCAGTTCTTC. It is translated as CASRKSGTGRNEQFF. The chain links TRBV7-3 to TRBJ2-1, with TRBD1 matching over 9 bases. Unmatched junction bases numbered 10, after V lost 6 bases and J lost 7 bases. The germline V gene has CDR1 SGHTA and CDR2 FQGTGA. This CDR3 contains 15 residues.

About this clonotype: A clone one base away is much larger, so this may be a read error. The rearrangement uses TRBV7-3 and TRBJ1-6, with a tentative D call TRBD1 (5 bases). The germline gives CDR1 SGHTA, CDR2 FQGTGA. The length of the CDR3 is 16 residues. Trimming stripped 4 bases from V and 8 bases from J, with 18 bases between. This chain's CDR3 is CASSSPKMLGDSPLHF. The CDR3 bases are TGTGCCAGCAGCTCTCCCAAGATGTTGGGGGATTCACCCCTCCACTTT.

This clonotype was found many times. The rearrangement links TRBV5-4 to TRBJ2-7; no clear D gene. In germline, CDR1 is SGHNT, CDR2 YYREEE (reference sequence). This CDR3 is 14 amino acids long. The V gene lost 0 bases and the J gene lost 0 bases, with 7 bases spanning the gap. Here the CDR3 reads CASSLEGFSYEQYF. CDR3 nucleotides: TGTGCCAGCAGCTTGGAAGGCTTCTCCTACGAGCAGTACTTC.

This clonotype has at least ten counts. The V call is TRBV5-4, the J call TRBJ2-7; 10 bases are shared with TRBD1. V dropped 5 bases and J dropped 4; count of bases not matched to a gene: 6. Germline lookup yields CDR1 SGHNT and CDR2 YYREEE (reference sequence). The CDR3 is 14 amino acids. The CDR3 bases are TGTGCCAGCAGGGGGGACAGGGGATCGTACGAGCAGTACTTC. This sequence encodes CASRGDRGSYEQYF.

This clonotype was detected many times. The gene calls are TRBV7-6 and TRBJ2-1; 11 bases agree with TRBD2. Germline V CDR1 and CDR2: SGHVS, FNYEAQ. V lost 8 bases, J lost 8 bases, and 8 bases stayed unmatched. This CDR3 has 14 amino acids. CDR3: CASLRLAGTYEQFF. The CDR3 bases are TGTGCCAGCCTGAGACTAGCGGGAACCTATGAGCAGTTCTTC.

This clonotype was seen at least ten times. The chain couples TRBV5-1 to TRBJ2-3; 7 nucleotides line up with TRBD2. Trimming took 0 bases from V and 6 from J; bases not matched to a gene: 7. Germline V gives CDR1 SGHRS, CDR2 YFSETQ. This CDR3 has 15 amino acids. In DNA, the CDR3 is TGCGCCAGCAGCTTGGGACGCGGGAGAGTGGATACGCAGTATTTT. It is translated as CASSLGRGRVDTQYF.

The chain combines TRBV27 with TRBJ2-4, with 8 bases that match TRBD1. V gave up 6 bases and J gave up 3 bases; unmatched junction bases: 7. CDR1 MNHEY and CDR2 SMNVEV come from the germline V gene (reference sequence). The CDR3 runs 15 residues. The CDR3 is CASRKQGEVKNIQYF. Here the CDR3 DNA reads TGTGCCAGCAGGAAACAGGGGGAGGTCAAAAACATTCAGTACTTC.

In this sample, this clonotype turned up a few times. The CDR3 loop reads CAISPGQGNIQYF. CDR3 DNA sequence: TGTGCCATCAGCCCGGGACAGGGAAACATTCAGTACTTC. The rearrangement joins TRBV10-3 to TRBJ2-4; 9 bases fit TRBD1. The V segment lost 6 bases and the J segment 6 bases; nucleotides outside the gene matches: 3. Germline V gives CDR1 ENHRY, CDR2 SYGVKD. The CDR3 totals 13 residues.

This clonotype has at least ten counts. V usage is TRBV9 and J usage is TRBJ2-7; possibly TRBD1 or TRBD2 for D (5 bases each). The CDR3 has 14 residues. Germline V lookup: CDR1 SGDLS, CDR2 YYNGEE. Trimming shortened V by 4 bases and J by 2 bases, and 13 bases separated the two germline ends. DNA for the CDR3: TGTGCCAGCAGCTTGGGGGACGGGACCTACGAGCAGTACTTC. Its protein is CASSLGDGTYEQYF.

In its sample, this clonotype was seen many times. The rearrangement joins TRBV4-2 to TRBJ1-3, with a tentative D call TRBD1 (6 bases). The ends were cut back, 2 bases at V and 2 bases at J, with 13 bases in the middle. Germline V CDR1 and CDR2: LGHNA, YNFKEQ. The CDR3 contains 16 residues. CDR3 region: CASSQPGEGAGNTIYF. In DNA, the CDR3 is TGTGCCAGCAGCCAACCGGGGGAGGGGGCTGGAAACACCATATATTTT.

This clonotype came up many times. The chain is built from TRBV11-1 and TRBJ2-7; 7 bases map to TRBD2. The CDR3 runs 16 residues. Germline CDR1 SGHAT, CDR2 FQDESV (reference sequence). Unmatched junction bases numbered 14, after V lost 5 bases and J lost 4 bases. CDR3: CASSPRGASGSYEQYF. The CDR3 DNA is TGTGCCAGCAGCCCCCGAGGTGCTAGCGGCTCTTACGAGCAGTACTTC.

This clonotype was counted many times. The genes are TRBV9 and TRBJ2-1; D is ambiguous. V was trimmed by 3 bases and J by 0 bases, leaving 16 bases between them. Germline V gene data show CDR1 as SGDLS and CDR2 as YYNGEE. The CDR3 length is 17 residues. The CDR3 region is CASSEQGRPSSYNEQFF. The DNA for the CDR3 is TGTGCCAGCAGCGAGCAAGGACGCCCGAGCTCCTACAATGAGCAGTTCTTC.

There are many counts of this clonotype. The CDR3 sequence: CASSYRLAANEQYF. CDR3 sequence (DNA): TGTGCCAGCAGTTACCGGCTCGCGGCAAACGAGCAGTACTTC. The chain couples TRBV6-2 or TRBV6-3 to TRBJ2-7, with D unresolved. Germline V gene sequence: CDR1 MNHEY, CDR2 SVGEGT. The CDR3 loop spans 14 amino acids. The V end was cut by 2 bases, the J end by 5 bases, with 13 bases between.

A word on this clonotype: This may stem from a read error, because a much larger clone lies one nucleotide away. The CDR3 DNA is TGTGCCAGCAGCTCAAGGCAGGGAATGTCTACCGGGGAGCTGTTTTTT. This sequence encodes CASSSRQGMSTGELFF. The gene calls are TRBV11-3 and TRBJ2-2; D might be TRBD1 (5 bases). With 4 bases removed from V and 5 bases from J, the gap between germline ends came to 17 bases. Per germline, CDR1 SGHNT and CDR2 YENEEA. CDR3 length equals 16 residues.

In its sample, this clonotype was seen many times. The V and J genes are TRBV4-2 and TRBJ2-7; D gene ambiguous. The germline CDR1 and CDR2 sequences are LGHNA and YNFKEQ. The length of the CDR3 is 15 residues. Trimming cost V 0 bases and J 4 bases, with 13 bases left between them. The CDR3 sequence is CASSQDLSGFYEQYF. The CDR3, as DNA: TGTGCCAGCAGCCAAGACTTATCCGGTTTTTACGAGCAGTACTTC.

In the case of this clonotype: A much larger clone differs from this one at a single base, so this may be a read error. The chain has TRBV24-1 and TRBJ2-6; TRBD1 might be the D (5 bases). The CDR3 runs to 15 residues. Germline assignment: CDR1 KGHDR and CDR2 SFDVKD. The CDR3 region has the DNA TGTGCCACCAGTGTCCATGGGTCTGGGGCCAACGTCCAGACTTTC. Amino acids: CATSVHGSGANVQTF.

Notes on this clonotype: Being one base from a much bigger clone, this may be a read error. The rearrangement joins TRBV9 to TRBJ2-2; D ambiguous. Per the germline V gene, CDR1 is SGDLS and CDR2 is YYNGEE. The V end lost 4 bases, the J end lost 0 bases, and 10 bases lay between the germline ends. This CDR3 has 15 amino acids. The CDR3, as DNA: TGTGCCAGCAGCACCGAACCTACGAACACCGGGGAGCTGTTTTTT. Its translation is CASSTEPTNTGELFF.

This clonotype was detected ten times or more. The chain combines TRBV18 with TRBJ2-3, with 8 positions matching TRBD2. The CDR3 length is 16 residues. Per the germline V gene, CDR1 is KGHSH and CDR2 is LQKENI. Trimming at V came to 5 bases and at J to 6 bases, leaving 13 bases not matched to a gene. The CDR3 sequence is CASSFFAGGGIDTQYF. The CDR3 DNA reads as TGTGCCAGCTCATTTTTTGCGGGAGGAGGTATTGATACGCAGTATTTT.

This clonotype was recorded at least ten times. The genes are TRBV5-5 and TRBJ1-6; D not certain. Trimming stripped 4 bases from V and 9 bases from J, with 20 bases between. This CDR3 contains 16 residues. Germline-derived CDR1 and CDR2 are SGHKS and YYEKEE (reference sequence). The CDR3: CASSQPAPGGSSPLHF. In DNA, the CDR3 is TGTGCCAGCAGCCAGCCGGCCCCAGGCGGGAGTTCACCCCTCCACTTT. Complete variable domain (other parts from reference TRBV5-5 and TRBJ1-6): DAGVTQSPTHLIKTRGQQVTLRCSPISGHKSVSWYQQVLGQGPQFIFQYYEKEERGRGNFPDRFSARQFPNYSSELNVNALLLGDSALYLCASSQPAPGGSSPLHFGNGTRLTVT.

The DNA of the CDR3 is TGTGCCAGCAGTCCCCCGGATCGGGACAGGGGGTATTCACCCCTCCACTTT. It specifies CASSPPDRDRGYSPLHF. The chain links TRBV28 to TRBJ1-6, with 11 nucleotides matching TRBD1. Germline CDR1 and CDR2: MDHEN and SYDVKM. CDR3 length equals 17 residues. The ends lost 5 bases at V and 8 bases at J; junction bases unmatched: 11.

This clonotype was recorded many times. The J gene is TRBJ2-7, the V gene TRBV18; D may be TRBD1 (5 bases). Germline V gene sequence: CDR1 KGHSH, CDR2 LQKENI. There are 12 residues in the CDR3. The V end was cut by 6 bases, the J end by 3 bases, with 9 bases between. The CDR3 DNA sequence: TGTGCCAGCTCGCCAGGGTACTACGAGCAGTACTTC. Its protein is CASSPGYYEQYF.

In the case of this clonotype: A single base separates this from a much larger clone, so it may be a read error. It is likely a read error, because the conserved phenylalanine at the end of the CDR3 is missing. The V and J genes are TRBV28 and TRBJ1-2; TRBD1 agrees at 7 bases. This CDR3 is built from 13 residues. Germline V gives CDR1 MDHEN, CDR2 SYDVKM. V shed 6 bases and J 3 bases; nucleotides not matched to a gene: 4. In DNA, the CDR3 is TGTGCCAGCAGCCAGGGGGGAGACTATGGCTACACCTCC. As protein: CASSQGGDYGYTS.

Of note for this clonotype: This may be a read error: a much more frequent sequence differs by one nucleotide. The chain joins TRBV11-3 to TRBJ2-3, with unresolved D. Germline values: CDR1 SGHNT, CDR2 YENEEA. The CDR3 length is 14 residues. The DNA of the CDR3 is TGTGCCGGCAGCTTTGGGCGGAGCACAGATACGCAGTATTTT. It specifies CAGSFGRSTDTQYF.

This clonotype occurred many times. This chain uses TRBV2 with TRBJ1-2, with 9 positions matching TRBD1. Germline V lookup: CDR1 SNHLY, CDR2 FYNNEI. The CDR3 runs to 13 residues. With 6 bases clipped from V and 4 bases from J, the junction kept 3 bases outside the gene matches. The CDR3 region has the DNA TGTGCCAGCAGGGCGGACAGGGGCTATGGCTACACCTTC. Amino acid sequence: CASRADRGYGYTF.